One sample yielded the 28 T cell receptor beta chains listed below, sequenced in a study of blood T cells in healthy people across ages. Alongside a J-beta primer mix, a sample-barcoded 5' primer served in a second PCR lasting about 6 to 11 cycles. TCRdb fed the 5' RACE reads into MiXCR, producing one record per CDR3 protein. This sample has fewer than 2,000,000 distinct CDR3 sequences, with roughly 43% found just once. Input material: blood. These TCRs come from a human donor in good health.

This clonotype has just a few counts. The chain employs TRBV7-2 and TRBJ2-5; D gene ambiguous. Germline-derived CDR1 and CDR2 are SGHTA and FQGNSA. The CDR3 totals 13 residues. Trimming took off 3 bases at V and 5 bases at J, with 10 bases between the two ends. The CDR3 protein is CASSFEWYETQYF. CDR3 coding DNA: TGTGCCAGCAGCTTCGAGTGGTATGAGACCCAGTACTTC.

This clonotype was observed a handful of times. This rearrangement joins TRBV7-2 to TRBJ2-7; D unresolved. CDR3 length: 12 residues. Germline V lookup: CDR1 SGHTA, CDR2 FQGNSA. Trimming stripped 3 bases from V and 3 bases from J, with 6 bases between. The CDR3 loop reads CASSLQYYEQYF. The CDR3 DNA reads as TGTGCCAGCAGCTTGCAGTACTACGAGCAGTACTTC.

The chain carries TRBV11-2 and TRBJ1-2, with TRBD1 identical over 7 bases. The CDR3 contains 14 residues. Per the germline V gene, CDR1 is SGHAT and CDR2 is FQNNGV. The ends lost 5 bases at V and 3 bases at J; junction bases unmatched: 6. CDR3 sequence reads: CASSQTGIDYGYTF. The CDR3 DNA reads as TGTGCCAGCAGCCAGACAGGGATAGACTATGGCTACACCTTC. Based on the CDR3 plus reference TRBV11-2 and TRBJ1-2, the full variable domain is EAGVAQSPRYKIIEKRQSVAFWCNPISGHATLYWYQQILGQGPKLLIQFQNNGVVDDSQLPKDRFSAERLKGVDSTLKIQPAKLEDSAVYLCASSQTGIDYGYTFGSGTRLTVV.

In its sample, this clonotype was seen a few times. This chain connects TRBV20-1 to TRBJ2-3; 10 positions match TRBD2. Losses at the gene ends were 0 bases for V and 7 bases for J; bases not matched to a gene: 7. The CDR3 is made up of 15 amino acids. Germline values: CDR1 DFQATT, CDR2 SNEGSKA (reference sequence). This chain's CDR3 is CSARDRLAGSNTQYF. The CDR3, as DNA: TGCAGTGCTAGAGATCGACTAGCGGGTTCTAATACGCAGTATTTT.

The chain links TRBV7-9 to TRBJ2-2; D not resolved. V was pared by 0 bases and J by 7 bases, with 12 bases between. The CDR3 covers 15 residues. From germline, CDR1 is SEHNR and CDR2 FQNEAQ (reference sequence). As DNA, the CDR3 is TGTGCCAGCAGCTTAGCGACTGATGGTGGCGGGGAGCTGTTTTTT. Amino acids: CASSLATDGGGELFF.

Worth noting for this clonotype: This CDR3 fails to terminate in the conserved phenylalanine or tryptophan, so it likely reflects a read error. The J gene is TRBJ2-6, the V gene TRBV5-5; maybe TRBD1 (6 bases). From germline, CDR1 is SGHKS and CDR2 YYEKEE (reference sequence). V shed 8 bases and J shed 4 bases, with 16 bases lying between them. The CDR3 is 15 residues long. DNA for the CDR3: TGTGCCAGTACGACAGGTTATTCCGGGGCCAACGTCCTGACTTGC. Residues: CASTTGYSGANVLTC.

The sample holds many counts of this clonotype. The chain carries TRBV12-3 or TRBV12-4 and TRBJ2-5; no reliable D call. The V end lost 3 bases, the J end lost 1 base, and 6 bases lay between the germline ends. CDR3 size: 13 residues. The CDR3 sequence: CASSFEPQETQYF. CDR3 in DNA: TGTGCCAGCAGTTTTGAGCCCCAAGAGACCCAGTACTTC.

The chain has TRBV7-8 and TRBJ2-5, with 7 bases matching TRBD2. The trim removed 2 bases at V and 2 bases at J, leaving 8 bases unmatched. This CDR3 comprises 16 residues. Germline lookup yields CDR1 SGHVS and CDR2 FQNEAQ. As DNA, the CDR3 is TGTGCCAGCAGCTTAAGCGAGCGGGGAGATCAAGAGACCCAGTACTTC. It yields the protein CASSLSERGDQETQYF.

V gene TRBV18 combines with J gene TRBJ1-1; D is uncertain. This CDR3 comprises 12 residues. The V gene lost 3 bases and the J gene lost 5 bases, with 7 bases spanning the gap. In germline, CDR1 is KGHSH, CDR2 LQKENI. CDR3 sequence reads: CASSPQSTEAFF. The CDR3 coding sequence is TGTGCCAGCTCACCTCAGAGTACTGAAGCTTTCTTT.

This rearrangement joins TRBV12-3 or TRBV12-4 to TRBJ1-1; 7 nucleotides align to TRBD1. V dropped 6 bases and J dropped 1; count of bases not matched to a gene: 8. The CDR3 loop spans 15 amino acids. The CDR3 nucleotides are TGTGCCAGCAGGGAAAGACAGGGAAAGAACACTGAAGCTTTCTTT. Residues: CASRERQGKNTEAFF.

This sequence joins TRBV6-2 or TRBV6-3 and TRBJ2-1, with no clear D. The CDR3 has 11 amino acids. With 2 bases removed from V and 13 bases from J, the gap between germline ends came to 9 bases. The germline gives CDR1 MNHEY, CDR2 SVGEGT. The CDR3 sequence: CASSYNGDQFF. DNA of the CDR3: TGTGCCAGCAGTTACAATGGAGATCAGTTCTTC.

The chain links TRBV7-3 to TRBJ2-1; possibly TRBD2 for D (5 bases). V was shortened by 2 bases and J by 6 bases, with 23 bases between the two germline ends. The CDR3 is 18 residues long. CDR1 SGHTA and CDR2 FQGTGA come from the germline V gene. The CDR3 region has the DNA TGTGCCAGCAGCTTACGCCCCCGAGGACTTCGAGGCGGCAATGAGCAGTTCTTC. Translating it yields CASSLRPRGLRGGNEQFF.

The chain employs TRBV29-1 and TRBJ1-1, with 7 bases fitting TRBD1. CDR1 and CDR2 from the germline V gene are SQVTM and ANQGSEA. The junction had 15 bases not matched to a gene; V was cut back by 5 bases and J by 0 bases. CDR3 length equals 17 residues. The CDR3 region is CSVQPYTGDLMNTEAFF. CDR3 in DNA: TGCAGCGTTCAGCCCTATACAGGGGATTTAATGAACACTGAAGCTTTCTTT.

The CDR3 here is CASSFQSQMREQYF. CDR3 sequence (DNA): TGTGCCAGCAGCTTTCAGTCCCAAATGAGGGAGCAGTACTTC. The chain is built from TRBV7-2 and TRBJ2-4; weak D call: TRBD2 (5 bases). The length of the CDR3 is 14 residues. Germline V gene lookup returns CDR1 SGHTA and CDR2 FQGNSA. Trimming stripped 3 bases from V and 13 bases from J, with 19 bases between.

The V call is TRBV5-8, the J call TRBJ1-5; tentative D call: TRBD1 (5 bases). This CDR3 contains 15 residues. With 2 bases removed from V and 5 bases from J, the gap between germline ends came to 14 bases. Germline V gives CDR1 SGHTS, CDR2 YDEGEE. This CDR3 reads CASSLTWGVDQPQHF. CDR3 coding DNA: TGTGCCAGCAGCTTAACGTGGGGCGTGGATCAGCCCCAGCATTTT.

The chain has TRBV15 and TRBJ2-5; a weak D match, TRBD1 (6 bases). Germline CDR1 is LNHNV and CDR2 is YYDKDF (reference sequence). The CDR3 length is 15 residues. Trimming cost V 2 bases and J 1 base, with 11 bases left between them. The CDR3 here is CATSRTTGTQETQYF. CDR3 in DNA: TGTGCCACCAGCAGAACAACAGGGACCCAAGAGACCCAGTACTTC.

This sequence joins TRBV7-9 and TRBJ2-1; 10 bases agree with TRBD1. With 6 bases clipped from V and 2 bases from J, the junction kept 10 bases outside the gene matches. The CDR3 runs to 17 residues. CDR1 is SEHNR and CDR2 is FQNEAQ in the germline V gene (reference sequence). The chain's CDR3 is CASRDQAGTGAYNEQFF. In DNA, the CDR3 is TGTGCCAGCAGGGATCAAGCCGGGACAGGGGCCTACAATGAGCAGTTCTTC.

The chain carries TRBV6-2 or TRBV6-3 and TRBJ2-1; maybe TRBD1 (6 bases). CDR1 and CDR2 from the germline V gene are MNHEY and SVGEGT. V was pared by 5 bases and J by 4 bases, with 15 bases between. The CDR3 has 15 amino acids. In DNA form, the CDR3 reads TGTGCCAGCAGTCAGATTACAGGGTTGTACAATGAGCAGTTCTTC. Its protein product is CASSQITGLYNEQFF.

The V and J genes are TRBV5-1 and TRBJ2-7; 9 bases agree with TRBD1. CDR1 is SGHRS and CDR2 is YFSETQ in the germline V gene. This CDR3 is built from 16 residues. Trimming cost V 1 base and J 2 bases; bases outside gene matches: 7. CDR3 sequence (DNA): TGCGCCAGCAGCTTGACCCGGGACAGGGCTACCTACGAGCAGTACTTC. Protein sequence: CASSLTRDRATYEQYF.

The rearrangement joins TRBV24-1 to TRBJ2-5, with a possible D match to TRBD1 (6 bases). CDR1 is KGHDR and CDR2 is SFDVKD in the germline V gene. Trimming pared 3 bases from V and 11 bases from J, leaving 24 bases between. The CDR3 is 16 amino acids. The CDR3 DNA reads TGTGCCACCAGTGATCAGGGGTCAGGACTTTACAATGAGCAGTACTTC. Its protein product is CATSDQGSGLYNEQYF.

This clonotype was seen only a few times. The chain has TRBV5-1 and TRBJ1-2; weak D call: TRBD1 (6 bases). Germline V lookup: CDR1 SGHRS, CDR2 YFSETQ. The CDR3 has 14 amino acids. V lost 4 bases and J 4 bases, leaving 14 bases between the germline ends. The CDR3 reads CASSAGDRSYGYTF. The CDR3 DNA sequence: TGCGCCAGCAGCGCAGGAGACAGGTCCTATGGCTACACCTTC.

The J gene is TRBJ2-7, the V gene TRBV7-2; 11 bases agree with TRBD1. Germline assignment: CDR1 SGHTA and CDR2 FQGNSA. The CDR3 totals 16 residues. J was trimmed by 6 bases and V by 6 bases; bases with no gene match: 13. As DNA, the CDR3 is TGTGCCAGCAGTTTTTCCCCGGGACAGGGGGAGTCCGAGCAGTACTTC. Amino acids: CASSFSPGQGESEQYF. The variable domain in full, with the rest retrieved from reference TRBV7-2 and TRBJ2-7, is GAGVSQSPSNKVTEKGKDVELRCDPISGHTALYWYRQSLGQGLEFLIYFQGNSAPDKSGLPSDRFSAERTGGSVSTLTIQRTQQEDSAVYLCASSFSPGQGESEQYFGPGTRLTVT.

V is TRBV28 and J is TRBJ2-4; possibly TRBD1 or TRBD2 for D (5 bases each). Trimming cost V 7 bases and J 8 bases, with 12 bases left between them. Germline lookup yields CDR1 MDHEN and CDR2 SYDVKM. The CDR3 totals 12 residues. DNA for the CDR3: TGTGCCAGCACAGGGATGGGGGACATTCAGTACTTC. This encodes CASTGMGDIQYF. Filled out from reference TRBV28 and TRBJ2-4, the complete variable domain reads DVKVTQSSRYLVKRTGEKVFLECVQDMDHENMFWYRQDPGLGLRLIYFSYDVKMKEKGDIPEGYSVSREKKERFSLILESASTNQTSMYLCASTGMGDIQYFGAGTRLSVL.

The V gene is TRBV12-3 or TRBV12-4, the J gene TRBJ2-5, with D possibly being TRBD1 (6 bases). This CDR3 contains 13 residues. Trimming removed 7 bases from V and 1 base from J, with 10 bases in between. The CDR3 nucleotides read TGTGCCAGCAAGGTGGACAGCCAAGAGACCCAGTACTTC. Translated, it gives CASKVDSQETQYF.

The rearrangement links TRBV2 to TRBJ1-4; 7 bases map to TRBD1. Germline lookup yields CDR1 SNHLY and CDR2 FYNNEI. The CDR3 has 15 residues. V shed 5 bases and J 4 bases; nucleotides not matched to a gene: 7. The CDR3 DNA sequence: TGTGCCAGCAGTCCCGACAGGGCTCTTAATGAAAAACTGTTTTTT. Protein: CASSPDRALNEKLFF.

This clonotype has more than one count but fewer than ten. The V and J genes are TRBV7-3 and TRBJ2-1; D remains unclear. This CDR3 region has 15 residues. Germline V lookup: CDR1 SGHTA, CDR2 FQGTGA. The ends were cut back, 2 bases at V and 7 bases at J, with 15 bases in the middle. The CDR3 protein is CASSLGSGVGNEQFF. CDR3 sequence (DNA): TGTGCCAGCAGCTTAGGTAGTGGAGTCGGTAATGAGCAGTTCTTC. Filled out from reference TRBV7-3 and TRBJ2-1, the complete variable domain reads GAGVSQTPSNKVTEKGKYVELRCDPISGHTALYWYRQSLGQGPEFLIYFQGTGAADDSGLPNDRFFAVRPEGSVSTLKIQRTERGDSAVYLCASSLGSGVGNEQFFGPGTRLTVL.

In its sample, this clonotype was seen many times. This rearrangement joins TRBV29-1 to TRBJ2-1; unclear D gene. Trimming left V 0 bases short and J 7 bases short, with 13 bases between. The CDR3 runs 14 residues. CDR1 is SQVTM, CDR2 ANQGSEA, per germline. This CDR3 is CSVEDRIAFNEQFF. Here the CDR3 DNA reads TGCAGCGTTGAAGATCGGATCGCATTTAATGAGCAGTTCTTC.

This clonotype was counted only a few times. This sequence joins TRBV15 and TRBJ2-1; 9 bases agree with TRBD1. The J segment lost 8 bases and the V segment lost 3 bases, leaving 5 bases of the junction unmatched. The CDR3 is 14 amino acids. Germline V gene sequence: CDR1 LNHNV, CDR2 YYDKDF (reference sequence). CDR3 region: CATSSLGQGYEQFF. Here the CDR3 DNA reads TGTGCCACCAGCAGTTTGGGACAGGGTTATGAGCAGTTCTTC.